The source of this T cell receptor beta chain is a study of blood T cell repertoires in COVID-19. For the study at large: Whether acute or convalescent, the COVID-19 samples came from the United States, Italy and Spain. The analysed material was cDNA or gDNA that came from T cells, B-cell-depleted T cells, or PBMCs.

Per the original data handling: Reference gene primer amplification gave nucleated cell count estimates. Using immunoSEQ multiplex PCR, the repertoire was profiled, and TCRdb retains in-frame clones only, with some absent. That table supplies the V and J calls and clone size; D and trimming were determined from the DNA. The sample includes 250,000 or so clones, approximately 83% of them seen just once. This receptor was taken from a human donor in a cohort sampled during active COVID-19. The specimen sequenced was peripheral blood.

CDR3 protein: CASSLKGAGANVLTF. The CDR3 region has the DNA TGCGCCAGCAGCTTGAAGGGGGCTGGGGCCAACGTCCTGACTTTC. V gene TRBV5-1 combines with J gene TRBJ2-6; D possibly corresponds to TRBD1 (6 bases). Looked up from germline, CDR1 is SGHRS and CDR2 is YFSETQ. V lost 1 base and J lost 2, with 7 bases in between. The CDR3 consists of 15 residues.